The 17 T cell receptor beta chains below were found in one sample sequenced in a study of blood T cell repertoires in COVID-19. Sequencing was performed with immunoSEQ multiplex PCR; in TCRdb, only in-frame clones are kept and a portion is missing. The sample records around 120,000 clones, 85% to 90% being singletons. Sequenced material: peripheral blood. These receptors were collected from a man aged 80 or over with acute or convalescent COVID-19.

V is TRBV5-5 and J is TRBJ1-4; tentatively, D is TRBD1 (5 bases). The CDR3 extends over 18 amino acids. Germline V gene sequence: CDR1 SGHKS, CDR2 YYEKEE (reference sequence). V lost 0 bases to trimming and J lost 3 bases, with 18 bases between them. In DNA, the CDR3 is TGTGCCAGCAGCTTGGCAGGGCGGTTAAGTTGGGCTAATGAAAAACTGTTTTTT. Translating gives CASSLAGRLSWANEKLFF.

This rearrangement joins TRBV28 to TRBJ1-1; D is possibly TRBD1 (5 bases). CDR3 size: 15 residues. The germline gives CDR1 MDHEN, CDR2 SYDVKM. V was cut by 5 bases and J by 2 bases, with 15 bases left in between. The CDR3 nucleotides read TGTGCCAGCAGTCCCACGGGGGGGATTAACACTGAAGCTTTCTTT. The encoded protein is CASSPTGGINTEAFF.

This rearrangement joins TRBV9 to TRBJ2-7; a possible D gene is TRBD2 (5 bases). This CDR3 comprises 14 residues. CDR1 and CDR2 from the germline V gene are SGDLS and YYNGEE. The V gene lost 6 bases and the J gene lost 0 bases, with 13 bases spanning the gap. For the CDR3, the DNA is TGTGCCAGCACCCCGGACTTAAACTCCTACGAGCAGTACTTC. Amino acid sequence: CASTPDLNSYEQYF.

V and J are TRBV5-1 and TRBJ2-2, with TRBD2 matching 11 bases. The germline CDR1 and CDR2 sequences are SGHRS and YFSETQ. The CDR3 has 21 amino acids. With 3 bases clipped from V and 1 base from J, the junction kept 17 bases outside the gene matches. The CDR3 nucleotides are TGCGCCAGCAGCTCGAATTCTCGTCCCGGGACTAGCGGAAAGAACACCGGGGAGCTGTTTTTT. This encodes CASSSNSRPGTSGKNTGELFF.

The chain links TRBV12-3 or TRBV12-4 to TRBJ2-7, with D uncertain. V lost 5 bases and J 5 bases, leaving 13 bases between the germline ends. The length of the CDR3 is 13 residues. CDR3 residues: CASSDSRRHEQYF. In DNA, the CDR3 is TGTGCCAGCAGTGACTCCCGTAGACACGAGCAGTACTTC.

This rearrangement joins TRBV14 to TRBJ1-1, with D tentatively TRBD1 (6 bases). Trimming removed 3 bases from V and 4 bases from J, with 12 bases in between. Per the germline V gene, CDR1 is SGHDN and CDR2 is FVKESK. The CDR3 loop spans 14 amino acids. The CDR3 loop is CASSHTGTGTEAFF. The CDR3 nucleotides read TGTGCCAGCAGCCATACAGGGACGGGCACTGAAGCTTTCTTT.

This clone was seen only once. This chain links TRBV2 with TRBJ1-6; TRBD1 matches 7 bases. Per germline, CDR1 SNHLY and CDR2 FYNNEI. The J segment lost 11 bases and the V segment lost 7 bases, leaving 8 bases of the junction unmatched. This CDR3 is 13 amino acids long. CDR3 nucleotides: TGTGCCAGCACCCCGAGGGGGCGGCCACCCCTCCACTTT. Its translation is CASTPRGRPPLHF.

The chain employs TRBV2 and TRBJ1-5, with TRBD1 as a possible D gene (5 bases). The CDR3 is 13 amino acids. Germline assignment: CDR1 SNHLY and CDR2 FYNNEI. V was pared by 3 bases and J by 7 bases, with 10 bases between. The CDR3 sequence is CASSEGREQPQHF. Written as DNA, the CDR3 is TGTGCCAGCAGTGAGGGCAGGGAACAGCCCCAGCATTTT.

The chain couples TRBV2 to TRBJ1-2; 8 nucleotides line up with TRBD1. The J segment lost 7 bases and the V segment lost 4 bases, leaving 11 bases of the junction unmatched. Germline V gives CDR1 SNHLY, CDR2 FYNNEI. The CDR3 consists of 15 residues. The CDR3 reads CASSAYGQGLRGYTF. The CDR3 nucleotides read TGTGCCAGCAGTGCCTACGGACAGGGCTTACGTGGCTACACCTTC.

This chain joins TRBV28 and TRBJ2-7; D is unresolved. The V gene's germline CDR1 is MDHEN and CDR2 SYDVKM. This CDR3 has 12 residues. Trimming stripped 8 bases from V and 3 bases from J, with 11 bases between. CDR3 DNA: TGTGCCAGCTACGACACCCGCTACGAGCAGTACTTC. It is translated as CASYDTRYEQYF.

This chain links TRBV18 with TRBJ2-7; D may be TRBD1 (6 bases). There are 13 residues in the CDR3. Germline V lookup: CDR1 KGHSH, CDR2 LQKENI. V lost 1 base and J 5 bases, leaving 9 bases between the germline ends. CDR3: CASSPQQGNEQYF. CDR3 coding DNA: TGTGCCAGCTCACCACAACAGGGCAACGAGCAGTACTTC.

V and J are TRBV10-1 and TRBJ2-5, with D possibly matching TRBD1 (6 bases). The CDR3 length is 14 residues. The germline V gene has CDR1 WNHNN and CDR2 SYGVQD (reference sequence). Trimming removed 2 bases from V and 5 bases from J, with 12 bases in between. CDR3 DNA sequence: TGCGCCAGCAGTGAGACAGGGATGGGGGAGACCCAGTACTTC. It translates to CASSETGMGETQYF.

The chain links TRBV19 to TRBJ2-3; 9 nucleotides align to TRBD2. Trimming at V came to 5 bases and at J to 2 bases, leaving 5 bases not matched to a gene. Germline V CDR1 and CDR2: LNHDA, SQIVND (reference sequence). CDR3 length equals 15 residues. CDR3 nucleotide sequence: TGTGCCAGTAGTCAGACTAGCGGTTACACAGATACGCAGTATTTT. This encodes CASSQTSGYTDTQYF.

The rearrangement uses TRBV28 and TRBJ1-2; maybe TRBD1 (5 bases). CDR3 length: 14 residues. Germline CDR1 reads MDHEN; CDR2 reads SYDVKM. The V and J ends lost 5 bases and 3 bases respectively, with 13 bases between them. CDR3 sequence: CASSRSGGDYGYTF. The CDR3 DNA reads as TGTGCCAGCAGTCGGTCCGGGGGTGACTATGGCTACACCTTC.

This clone was found a few times. This chain joins TRBV7-9 and TRBJ2-7, with a tentative D call TRBD2 (7 bases). Germline CDR1 reads SEHNR; CDR2 reads FQNEAQ (reference sequence). This CDR3 is built from 20 residues. V dropped 5 bases and J dropped 0 bases, with 29 bases sitting between them. This chain's CDR3 is CASSTLRGGASVDISYEQYF. CDR3 sequence (DNA): TGTGCCAGCAGCACCCTAAGGGGGGGGGCTTCGGTAGATATCTCCTACGAGCAGTACTTC.

The V gene is TRBV9, the J gene TRBJ2-3, with 7 bases identical to TRBD2. J was trimmed by 6 bases and V by 6 bases; bases with no gene match: 10. CDR1 is SGDLS and CDR2 is YYNGEE in the germline V gene. The CDR3 extends over 14 amino acids. CDR3 bases: TGTGCCAGCAAACGGGGAGGGGTTAGTGATACGCAGTATTTT. Translated, it gives CASKRGGVSDTQYF.

The gene calls are TRBV7-2 and TRBJ2-5; no clear D. The CDR3 is 17 amino acids. Trimming pared 1 base from V and 0 bases from J, leaving 15 bases between. Per the germline V gene, CDR1 is SGHTA and CDR2 is FQGNSA. This chain's CDR3 is CASSLGVATYDQETQYF. In DNA, the CDR3 is TGTGCCAGCAGCTTAGGCGTGGCGACATACGACCAAGAGACCCAGTACTTC.